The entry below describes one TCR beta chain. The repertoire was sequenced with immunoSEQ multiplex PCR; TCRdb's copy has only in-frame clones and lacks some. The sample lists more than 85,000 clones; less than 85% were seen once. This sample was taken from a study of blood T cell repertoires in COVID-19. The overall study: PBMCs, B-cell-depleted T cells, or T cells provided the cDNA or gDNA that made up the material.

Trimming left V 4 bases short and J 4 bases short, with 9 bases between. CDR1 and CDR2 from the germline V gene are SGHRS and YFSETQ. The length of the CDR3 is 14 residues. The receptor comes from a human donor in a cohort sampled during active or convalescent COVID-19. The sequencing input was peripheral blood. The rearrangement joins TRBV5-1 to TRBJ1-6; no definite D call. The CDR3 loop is CASSLDEYNSPLHF. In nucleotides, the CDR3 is TGCGCCAGCAGCCTGGACGAGTATAATTCACCCCTCCACTTT.